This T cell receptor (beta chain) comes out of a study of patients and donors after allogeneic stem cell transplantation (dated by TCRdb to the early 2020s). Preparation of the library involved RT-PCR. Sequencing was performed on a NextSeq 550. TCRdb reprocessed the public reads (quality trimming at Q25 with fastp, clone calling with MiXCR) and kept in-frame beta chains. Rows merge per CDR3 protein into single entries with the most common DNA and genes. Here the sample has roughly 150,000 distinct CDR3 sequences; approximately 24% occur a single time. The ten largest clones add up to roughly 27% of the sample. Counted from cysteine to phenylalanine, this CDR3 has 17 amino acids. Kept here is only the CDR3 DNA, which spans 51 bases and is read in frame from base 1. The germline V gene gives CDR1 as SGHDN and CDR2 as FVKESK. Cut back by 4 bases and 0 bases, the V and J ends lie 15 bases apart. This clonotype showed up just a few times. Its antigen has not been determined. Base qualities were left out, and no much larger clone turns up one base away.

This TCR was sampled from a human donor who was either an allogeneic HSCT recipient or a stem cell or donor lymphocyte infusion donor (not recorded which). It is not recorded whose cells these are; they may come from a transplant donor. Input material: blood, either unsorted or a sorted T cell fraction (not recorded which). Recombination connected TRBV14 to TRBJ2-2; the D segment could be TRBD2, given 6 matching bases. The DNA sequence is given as TGTGCCAGCAGCCCCGGCGGGGATAACACGAACACCGGGGAGCTGTTTTTT. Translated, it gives CASSPGGDNTNTGELFF. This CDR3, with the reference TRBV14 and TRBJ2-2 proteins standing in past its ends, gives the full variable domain EAGVTQFPSHSVIEKGQTVTLRCDPISGHDNLYWYRRVMGKEIKFLLHFVKESKQDESGMPNNRFLAERTGGTYSTLKVQPAELEDSGVYFCASSPGGDNTNTGELFFGEGSRLTVL.